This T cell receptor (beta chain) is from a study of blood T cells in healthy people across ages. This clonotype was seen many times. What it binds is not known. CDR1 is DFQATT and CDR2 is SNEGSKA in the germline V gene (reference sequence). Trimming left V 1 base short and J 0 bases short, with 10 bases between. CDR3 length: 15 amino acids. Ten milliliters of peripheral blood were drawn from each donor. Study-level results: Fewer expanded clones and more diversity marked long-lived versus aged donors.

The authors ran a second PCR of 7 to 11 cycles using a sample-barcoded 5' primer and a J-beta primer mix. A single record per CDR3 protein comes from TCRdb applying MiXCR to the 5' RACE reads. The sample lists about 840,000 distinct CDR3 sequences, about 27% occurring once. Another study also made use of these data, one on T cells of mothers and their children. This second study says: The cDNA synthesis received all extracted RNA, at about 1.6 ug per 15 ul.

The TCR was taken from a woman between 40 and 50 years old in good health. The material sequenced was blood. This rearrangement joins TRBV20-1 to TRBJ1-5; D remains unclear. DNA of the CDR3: TGCAGTGCTAGAGTTACCCGATATAGCAATCAGCCCCAGCATTTT. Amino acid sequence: CSARVTRYSNQPQHF.